What follows are 4 T cell receptor beta chains derived from one specimen sequenced in a study of T-cell reconstitution after alpha-beta-depleted transplantation in children. Preparation of the TCRbeta library used unique molecular identifiers. MiXCR, run by TCRdb on the PCR reads, gives a single entry per CDR3 protein. The sample lists approximately 150,000 distinct CDR3 sequences; 8.8% were seen once. Sample: PBMCs, mostly from graft donor cells, taken 180 days after TCRalphabeta/CD19-depleted stem cell transplant. The receptor source for this set is a female patient under 10 years old who had a stem cell transplant for congenital amegakaryocytic thrombocytopenia, so the T cells may come from the graft donor.

This clonotype was picked up many times. The V call is TRBV28, the J call TRBJ1-2; maybe TRBD1 (6 bases). From germline, CDR1 is MDHEN and CDR2 SYDVKM. Between the trimmed V and J ends, which lost 7 bases and 5 bases, there was a span of 11 bases. CDR3 size: 12 residues. CDR3 sequence: CASTGAKYGYTF. The CDR3 DNA reads TGTGCCAGCACGGGGGCGAAGTATGGCTACACCTTC.

This clonotype was observed at least ten times. V is TRBV30 and J is TRBJ1-1; D gene unclear. Germline V CDR1 and CDR2: GTSNPN, SVGIG (reference sequence). The CDR3 has 12 residues. The V end lost 2 bases, the J end lost 10 bases, and 14 bases lay between the germline ends. CDR3 residues: CAWSIRHPLAFF. Written as DNA, the CDR3 is TGTGCCTGGAGTATACGGCATCCCCTAGCTTTCTTT.

This clonotype was picked up many times. DNA for the CDR3: TGTGCCAGCAGTCCACTAGCGGGAGTAGAAGAGACCCAGTACTTC. Its translation is CASSPLAGVEETQYF. This rearrangement joins TRBV12-3 or TRBV12-4 to TRBJ2-5; 11 bases agree with TRBD2. CDR3 size: 15 residues. After removal of 5 bases from V and 3 bases from J, the junction contained 5 bases not matched to a gene.

This clonotype was seen repeatedly, ten times or more. V and J are TRBV7-2 and TRBJ2-3; D unclear. Per the germline V gene, CDR1 is SGHTA and CDR2 is FQGNSA. The CDR3 length is 15 residues. Between the trimmed V and J ends, which lost 5 bases and 0 bases, there was a span of 12 bases. The CDR3 DNA reads as TGTGCCAGCAGCGATACTGGACGGAGCACAGATACGCAGTATTTT. Its protein is CASSDTGRSTDTQYF. The variable domain in full, completed from reference TRBV7-2 and TRBJ2-3, reads GAGVSQSPSNKVTEKGKDVELRCDPISGHTALYWYRQSLGQGLEFLIYFQGNSAPDKSGLPSDRFSAERTGGSVSTLTIQRTQQEDSAVYLCASSDTGRSTDTQYFGPGTRLTVL.